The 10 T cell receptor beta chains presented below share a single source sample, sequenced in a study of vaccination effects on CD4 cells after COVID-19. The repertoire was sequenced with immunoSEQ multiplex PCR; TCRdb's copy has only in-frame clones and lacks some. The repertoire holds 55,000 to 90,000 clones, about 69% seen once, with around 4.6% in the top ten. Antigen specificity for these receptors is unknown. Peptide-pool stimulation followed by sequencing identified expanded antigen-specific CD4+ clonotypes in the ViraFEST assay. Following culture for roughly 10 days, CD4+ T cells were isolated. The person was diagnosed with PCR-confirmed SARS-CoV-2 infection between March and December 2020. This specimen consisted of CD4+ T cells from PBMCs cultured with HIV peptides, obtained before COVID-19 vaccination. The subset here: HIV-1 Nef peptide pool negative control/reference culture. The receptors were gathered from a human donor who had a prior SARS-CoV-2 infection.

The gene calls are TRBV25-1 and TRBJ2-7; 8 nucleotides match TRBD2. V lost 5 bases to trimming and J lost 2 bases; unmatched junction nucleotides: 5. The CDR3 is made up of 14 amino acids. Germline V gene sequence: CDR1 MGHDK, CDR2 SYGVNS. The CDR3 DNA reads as TGTGCCAGCAGTAGTTCCGGGGGGGCCTACGAGCAGTACTTC. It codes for CASSSSGGAYEQYF.

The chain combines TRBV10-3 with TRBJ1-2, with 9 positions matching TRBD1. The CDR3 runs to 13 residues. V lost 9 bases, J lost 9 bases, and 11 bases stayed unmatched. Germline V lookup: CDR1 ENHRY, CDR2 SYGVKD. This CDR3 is CAIRQGDETSYTF. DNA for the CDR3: TGTGCCATAAGACAGGGGGACGAAACGAGCTACACCTTC.

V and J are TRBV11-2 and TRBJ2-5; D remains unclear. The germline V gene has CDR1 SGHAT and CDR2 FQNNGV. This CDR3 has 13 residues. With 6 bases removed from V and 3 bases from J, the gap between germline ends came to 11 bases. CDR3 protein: CASRAAMKETQYF. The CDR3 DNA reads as TGTGCCAGCAGAGCAGCTATGAAAGAGACCCAGTACTTC.

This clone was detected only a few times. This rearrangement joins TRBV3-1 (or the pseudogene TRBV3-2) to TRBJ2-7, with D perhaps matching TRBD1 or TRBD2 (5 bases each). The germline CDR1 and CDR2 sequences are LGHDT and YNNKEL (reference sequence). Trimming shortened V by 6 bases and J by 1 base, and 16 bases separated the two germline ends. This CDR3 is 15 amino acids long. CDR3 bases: TGTGCCAGCAGTCCCTCCCCCGGGGCATCCTACGAGCAGTACTTC. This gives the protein CASSPSPGASYEQYF.

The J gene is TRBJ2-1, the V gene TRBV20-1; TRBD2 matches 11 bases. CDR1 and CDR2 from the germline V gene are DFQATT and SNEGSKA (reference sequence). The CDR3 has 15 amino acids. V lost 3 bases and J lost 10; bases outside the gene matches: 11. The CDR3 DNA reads TGCAGTGCTAGTTCCCCCCTGGCTAGCGGGGGGGAGCAGTTCTTC. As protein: CSASSPLASGGEQFF.

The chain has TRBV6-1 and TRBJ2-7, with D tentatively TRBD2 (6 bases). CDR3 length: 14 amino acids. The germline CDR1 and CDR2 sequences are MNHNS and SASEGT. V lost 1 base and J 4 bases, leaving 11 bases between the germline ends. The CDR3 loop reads CASSEGWREYEQYF. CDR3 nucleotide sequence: TGTGCCAGCAGTGAAGGATGGCGGGAATACGAGCAGTACTTC.

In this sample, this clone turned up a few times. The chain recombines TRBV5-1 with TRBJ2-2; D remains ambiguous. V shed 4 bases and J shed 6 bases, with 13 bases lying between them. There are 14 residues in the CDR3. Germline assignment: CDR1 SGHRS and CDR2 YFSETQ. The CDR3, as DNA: TGCGCCAGCAGCCTGTCAAGCCCGGCCGGGGAGCTGTTTTTT. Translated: CASSLSSPAGELFF.

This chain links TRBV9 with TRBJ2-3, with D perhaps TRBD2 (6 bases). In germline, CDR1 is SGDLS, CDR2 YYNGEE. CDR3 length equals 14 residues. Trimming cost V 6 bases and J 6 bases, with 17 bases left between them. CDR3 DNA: TGTGCCAGCACCCTGGGGGGTTTTACGGATACGCAGTATTTT. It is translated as CASTLGGFTDTQYF.

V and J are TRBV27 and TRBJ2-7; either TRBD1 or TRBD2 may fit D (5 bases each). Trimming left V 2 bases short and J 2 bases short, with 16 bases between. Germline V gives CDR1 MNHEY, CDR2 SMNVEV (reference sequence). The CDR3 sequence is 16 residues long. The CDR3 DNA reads TGTGCCAGCAGTTTAGAGGGACGAGGGTTCGCCTACGAGCAGTACTTC. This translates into CASSLEGRGFAYEQYF.

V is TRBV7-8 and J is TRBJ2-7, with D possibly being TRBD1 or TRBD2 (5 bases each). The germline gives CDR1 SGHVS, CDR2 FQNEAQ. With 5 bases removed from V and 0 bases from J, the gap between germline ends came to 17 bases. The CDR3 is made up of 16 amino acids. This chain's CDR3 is CASSMGPLVTSYEQYF. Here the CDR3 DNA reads TGTGCCAGCAGCATGGGACCGCTGGTGACCTCCTACGAGCAGTACTTC.